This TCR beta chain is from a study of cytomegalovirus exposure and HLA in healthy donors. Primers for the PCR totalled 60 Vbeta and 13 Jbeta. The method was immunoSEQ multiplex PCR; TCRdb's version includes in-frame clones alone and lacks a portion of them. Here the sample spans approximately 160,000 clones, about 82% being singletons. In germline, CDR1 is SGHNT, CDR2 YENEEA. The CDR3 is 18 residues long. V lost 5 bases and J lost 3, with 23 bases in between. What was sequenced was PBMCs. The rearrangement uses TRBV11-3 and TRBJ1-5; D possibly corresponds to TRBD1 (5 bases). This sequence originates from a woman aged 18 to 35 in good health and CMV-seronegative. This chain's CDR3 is CASSPYFVGGEDNQPQHF. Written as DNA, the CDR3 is TGTGCCAGCAGCCCCTATTTCGTAGGAGGGGAGGACAATCAGCCCCAGCATTTT.